This T cell receptor (beta chain) appears in the sequencing data of a study of vaccination and CD4 T cells after COVID-19. CDR1 and CDR2 from the germline V gene are KGHSH and LQKENI. The junction had 1 base not matched to a gene; V was cut back by 4 bases and J by 0 bases. The CDR3 length is 14 residues. The Oncomine TCR Beta short-read assay was what sequenced the DNA obtained from cultured CD4+ T cells. TCRdb recomputed calls from the PCR reads with MiXCR, one row per CDR3 protein. The data show under 20,000 distinct CDR3 sequences, approximately 42% seen once. The treatment denotes: approximately 9-day PBMC culture with coronavirus spike peptide pools or control peptides (ViraFEST assay). With respect to this clonotype: The antigen remains unidentified.

Here the sequenced sample was CD4+ T cells from blood, cultured in vitro, taken before SARS-CoV-2 vaccination. The chain joins TRBV18 to TRBJ1-2, with 8 bases fitting TRBD1. This sequence originates from a human donor who received a COVID-19 vaccine. In DNA, the CDR3 is TGTGCCAGCTCACGGACAGGGACTAACTATGGCTACACCTTC. It yields the protein CASSRTGTNYGYTF.